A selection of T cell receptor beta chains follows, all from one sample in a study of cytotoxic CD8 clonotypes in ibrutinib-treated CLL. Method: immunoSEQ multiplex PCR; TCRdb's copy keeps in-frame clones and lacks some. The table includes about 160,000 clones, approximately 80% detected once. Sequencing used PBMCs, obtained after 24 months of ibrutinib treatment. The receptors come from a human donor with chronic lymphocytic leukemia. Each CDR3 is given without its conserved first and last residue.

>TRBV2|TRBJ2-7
ASSAGGRGYEQY
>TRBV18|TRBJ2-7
ASSPGLDEQY
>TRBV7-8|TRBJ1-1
ASSFSGNTEAF
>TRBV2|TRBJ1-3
ASSGVLGAGGPANTIY
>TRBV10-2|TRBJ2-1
ASRRGYIGNEQF
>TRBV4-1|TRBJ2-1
ASRSGLESEQF
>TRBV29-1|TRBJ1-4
SVVGGTGHEKLF
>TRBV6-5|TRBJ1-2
ASSGATYGYT
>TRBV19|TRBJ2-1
ASSITGYSYNEQF
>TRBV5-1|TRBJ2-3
ASSLSGGGNGGTQY
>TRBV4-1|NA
ASSQDLQETYEQY
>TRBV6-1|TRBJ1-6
ASSEAINSPLH
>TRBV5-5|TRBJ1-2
ASSLGDSRNYGYT
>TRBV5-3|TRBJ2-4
ARSIERGETETLAKNIQY
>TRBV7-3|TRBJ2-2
ATRQTHTGELF
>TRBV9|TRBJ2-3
ASSVSNRGGTDTQY
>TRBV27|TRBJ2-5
ASSLAGGGQETQY
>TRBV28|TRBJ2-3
ASSWGVDTDTQY
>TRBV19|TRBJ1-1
ATLARRASDTEAF
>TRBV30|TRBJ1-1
AWSLTGGNTEAF
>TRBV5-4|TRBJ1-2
ASSLAGDYGYT
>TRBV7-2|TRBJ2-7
ASSLRLLGRYEQY
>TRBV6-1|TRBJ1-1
ASTLDRLNTEAF
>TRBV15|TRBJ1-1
ATSRVLNTEAF